The entry below describes one TCR beta chain. The antigen this receptor binds is unknown. There are no base qualities to consult, and no much larger clone falls within one base. The CDR3 regions of human TCRbeta chains were analyzed by immunosequencing. In the original analysis: TCRs in the repertoires were compared against a reference library of SARS-CoV-2-specific TCRs that had been generated with the MIRA antigen-specificity platform. Breadth meant the fraction of unique TCRs that were SARS-CoV-2-associated, whereas depth meant the fraction of total T cells that were SARS-CoV-2-associated. Using the MIRA data, each spike-specific TCR was mapped to the spike region that the TCR reacts to and placed in a CD4 or CD8 class. Log10-transformed breadth and depth values were compared by one-way ANOVA with Sidak's multiple comparisons tests. TCRdb stores this immuneACCESS table with in-frame sequences only. Part of the clones is absent; in the studies checked, under half of the shortfall reflects unresolved V genes, and no reason is known for the rest. V, J and clone size are taken as reported in that table, and D and trimming were inferred from the DNA itself. This sample lists about 180,000 clones; over 80% were detected once. The ten largest account for under 2.5% of the sample.

This specimen comes from a study of T cell responses to AZD1222 COVID-19 vaccine (dated by TCRdb to about 2021). Study-wide context: AZD1222 recipients whose second dose came at about 4 weeks and those whose second dose came at about 12 weeks were combined into one group, since spike-specific TCR depth and breadth did not differ between the two schedules. TCR sequencing covered roughly 230 trial participants: 207 given two doses of AZD1222 and approximately 26 given two doses of MenACWY control vaccine. Trial participants were enrolled by age into 18-55, 56-69 and 70-plus year subgroups, with around 150, 28 and 57 TCR-sequenced participants respectively. Beyond this particular receptor, the publication reports: In the small 56-69-year group, the increase in depth fell short of significance, most likely because of low power. Participants were mostly white British, with more females than males. The authors suggested clonal diversity may have been underestimated. CD4 TCRs associated with the vaccine covered the entire spike protein, and the dominant responses were in regions 160-218 and 743-854. No day 14 peak-response samples were available, so repertoires were characterized only after the peak T cell response. After two AZD1222 doses, both the breadth and the depth of spike-specific TCRs were significantly higher than at day 0 and than in MenACWY recipients. Only five to seven AZD1222 recipients were SARS-CoV-2 seropositive at baseline, limiting conclusions about previously exposed vaccinees. Reportedly, almost half of the unique spike-specific TCRs recognized epitopes lying outside the regions that are mutated in the B.1.351 and B.1.1.7 variants.

CDR1 SGHVS and CDR2 FNYEAQ were looked up in the germline V gene. Clipping removes 5 bases from V and 1 base from J, with 13 as the unmatched junction base count. CDR3 length: 18 amino acids, cysteine to phenylalanine. Only the CDR3 DNA is retained, 54 bases long and in frame from the first base. The time point label for this specimen denotes: baseline before first vaccination. Samples from vaccinated people were obtained from the UK trials COV001 and COV002, which included a single-blind randomized controlled phase 2/3 trial of AZD1222 (ChAdOx1 nCoV-19) in healthy adults. For TCRbeta chain sequencing, PBMC samples from trial participants were taken at day 0 and at day 28 after the second dose.

This clonotype was sampled from an adult in good health. The sequenced sample was peripheral blood, obtained on day 0 of AZD1222 vaccination. This sequence uses TRBV7-6 and TRBJ1-1; 10 of the junction bases match TRBD1. The DNA sequence is given as TGTGCCAGCAGCCACCCCGGACAGGGGGAATTGAGGAACACTGAAGCTTTCTTT. Its protein product is CASSHPGQGELRNTEAFF. The full variable domain, with segments outside the CDR3 supplied by the reference TRBV7-6 and TRBJ1-1 proteins, appears as GAGVSQSPRYKVTKRGQDVALRCDPISGHVSLYWYRQALGQGPEFLTYFNYEAQQDKSGLPNDRFSAERPEGSISTLTIQRTEQRDSAMYRCASSHPGQGELRNTEAFFGQGTRLTVV.